The 16 T cell receptor beta chains reported below all come from one sample, sequenced in a study of T-cell reconstitution after alpha-beta-depleted transplantation in children. Preparation of the TCRbeta library involved a method that used unique molecular identifiers. From the PCR reads, TCRdb called clonotypes with MiXCR, one entry per CDR3 protein. This table has about 540,000 distinct CDR3 sequences, 15% to 20% appearing once. The source material was PBMCs from the stem cell graft donor, sampled from the stem cell graft. The receptors come from a human donor who donated a stem cell graft to a child with acute lymphoblastic leukemia.

This clonotype was seen a handful of times. This chain links TRBV5-1 with TRBJ2-3; D tentatively reads TRBD1 or TRBD2 (5 bases each). This CDR3 has 15 amino acids. The germline CDR1 and CDR2 sequences are SGHRS and YFSETQ. The V and J ends lost 1 base and 0 bases respectively, with 9 bases between them. CDR3 amino acids: CASSLYRRSTDTQYF. The CDR3 nucleotides read TGCGCCAGCAGCTTGTACAGGAGGAGCACAGATACGCAGTATTTT.

The V gene is TRBV2, the J gene TRBJ2-3; a possible D gene is TRBD2 (6 bases). In germline, CDR1 is SNHLY, CDR2 FYNNEI. The CDR3 length is 16 residues. V was pared by 4 bases and J by 4 bases, with 18 bases between. Here the CDR3 reads CASSGQGASAADTQYF. The CDR3 bases are TGTGCCAGCAGTGGTCAGGGAGCTAGCGCCGCAGATACGCAGTATTTT.

This chain links TRBV5-1 with TRBJ2-5; 12 nucleotides align to TRBD2. This CDR3 contains 17 residues. Trimming removed 4 bases from V and 4 bases from J; junction bases left unmatched: 11. CDR1 is SGHRS, CDR2 YFSETQ, per germline. The chain's CDR3 is CASSRAGLAGGTETQYF. In DNA, the CDR3 is TGCGCCAGCAGCCGGGCCGGGCTAGCGGGAGGGACAGAGACCCAGTACTTC.

J is TRBJ1-5 and V is TRBV12-3 or TRBV12-4, with D unclear. The CDR3 contains 14 residues. V dropped 6 bases and J dropped 5 bases, with 14 bases sitting between them. CDR3 residues: CASRGGVGHQPQHF. CDR3 sequence (DNA): TGTGCCAGCAGGGGCGGAGTAGGTCATCAGCCCCAGCATTTT.

Many counts were recorded for this clonotype. The V and J genes are TRBV5-1 and TRBJ2-1; 10 nucleotides align to TRBD1. CDR1 is SGHRS and CDR2 is YFSETQ in the germline V gene. The CDR3 length is 15 residues. V was pared by 2 bases and J by 9 bases, with 8 bases of the junction left unmatched. CDR3 region: CASSFGWTGGGEQFF. CDR3 nucleotide sequence: TGCGCCAGCAGCTTCGGCTGGACAGGGGGAGGTGAGCAGTTCTTC.

The table lists this clonotype with a few counts. The rearrangement uses TRBV12-3 or TRBV12-4 and TRBJ2-2; D may be TRBD2 (5 bases). The CDR3 totals 16 residues. V dropped 6 bases and J dropped 4 bases, with 18 bases sitting between them. CDR3: CASSTGGLLGTGELFF. The DNA for the CDR3 is TGTGCCAGCAGCACCGGTGGACTCCTTGGCACCGGGGAGCTGTTTTTT.

V and J are TRBV29-1 and TRBJ1-2, with TRBD1 identical over 11 bases. The CDR3 runs to 15 residues. After removal of 6 bases from V and 0 bases from J, the junction contained 6 bases not matched to a gene. The germline CDR1 and CDR2 sequences are SQVTM and ANQGSEA. The CDR3 DNA sequence: TGCAGCGTGGTGGACAGGGGGCGAACTAACTATGGCTACACCTTC. Translation gives CSVVDRGRTNYGYTF.

V gene TRBV19 combines with J gene TRBJ2-7; D tentatively fits TRBD1 or TRBD2 (5 bases each). Germline values: CDR1 LNHDA, CDR2 SQIVND (reference sequence). The CDR3 is made up of 15 amino acids. Trimming removed 6 bases at V and 3 bases at J, with 18 bases between. CDR3 DNA: TGTGCCAGTAGCCGTGAGAGGGGCTTCGGCTACGAGCAGTACTTC. The encoded protein is CASSRERGFGYEQYF.

This clonotype was seen a few times. This chain joins TRBV20-1 and TRBJ1-6; TRBD1 matches at 7 bases. The CDR3 is made up of 15 amino acids. The trim removed 0 bases at V and 10 bases at J, leaving 9 bases unmatched. CDR1 is DFQATT, CDR2 SNEGSKA, per germline (reference sequence). The CDR3 reads CSAREYWQGESPLHF. In nucleotides, the CDR3 is TGCAGTGCTAGAGAATATTGGCAGGGGGAATCACCCCTCCACTTT.

This clonotype was counted between two and nine times. The chain links TRBV7-6 to TRBJ2-7, with D possibly TRBD2 on 6 matching bases. Trimming removed 5 bases at V and 2 bases at J, with 16 bases between. This CDR3 has 15 residues. Germline V CDR1 and CDR2: SGHVS, FNYEAQ. The CDR3 nucleotides are TGTGCCAGCAGCGACGGGGTAGCGGAGACCTACGAGCAGTACTTC. Residues: CASSDGVAETYEQYF.

This clonotype was observed a handful of times. The chain recombines TRBV25-1 with TRBJ1-6; 9 nucleotides match TRBD1. Trimming took 1 base from V and 5 from J; bases not matched to a gene: 6. The CDR3 spans 17 residues. Germline V CDR1 and CDR2: MGHDK, SYGVNS. DNA for the CDR3: TGTGCCAGCAGTGAATCGGACAGGGGCCCTAATAATTCACCCCTCCACTTT. It translates to CASSESDRGPNNSPLHF.

CDR3 sequence reads: CASSFTTSGRADTQYF. The DNA for the CDR3 is TGTGCCAGCAGTTTTACAACTAGCGGGAGAGCAGATACGCAGTATTTT. The chain recombines TRBV27 with TRBJ2-3; 11 nucleotides agree with TRBD2. Germline V gene sequence: CDR1 MNHEY, CDR2 SMNVEV (reference sequence). V shed 3 bases, J shed 4 bases, and the junction held 6 bases outside the gene matches. There are 16 residues in the CDR3.

This clonotype was seen ten or more times. This sequence joins TRBV9 and TRBJ2-2; D gene unclear. The CDR3 extends over 15 amino acids. Deletions cut 2 bases from V and 2 bases from J, with 10 bases between. CDR1 is SGDLS, CDR2 YYNGEE, per germline. CDR3 coding DNA: TGTGCCAGCAGCGTTTTTTTAGCAAACACCGGGGAGCTGTTTTTT. Residues: CASSVFLANTGELFF.

This clonotype was seen a few times. The chain has TRBV20-1 and TRBJ2-1; TRBD2 agrees at 10 bases. J was trimmed by 5 bases and V by 0 bases; bases with no gene match: 4. Germline V gene sequence: CDR1 DFQATT, CDR2 SNEGSKA (reference sequence). The CDR3 extends over 15 amino acids. CDR3 amino acids: CSARDGLAGDNEQFF. In DNA, the CDR3 is TGCAGTGCTAGAGATGGGCTAGCGGGAGACAATGAGCAGTTCTTC.

This clonotype has more than one count but fewer than ten. The chain carries TRBV5-1 and TRBJ2-1; maybe TRBD2 (6 bases). This CDR3 is built from 15 residues. Trimming shortened V by 3 bases and J by 0 bases, and 10 bases separated the two germline ends. The germline CDR1 and CDR2 sequences are SGHRS and YFSETQ. CDR3 DNA sequence: TGCGCCAGCAGCTGGACGGGAGACTCCTACAATGAGCAGTTCTTC. Translation: CASSWTGDSYNEQFF.

The chain links TRBV20-1 to TRBJ1-6, with TRBD1 matching 9 bases. Germline lookup yields CDR1 DFQATT and CDR2 SNEGSKA (reference sequence). The CDR3 loop spans 15 amino acids. The V segment lost 5 bases and the J segment 7 bases; nucleotides outside the gene matches: 9. CDR3 bases: TGCAGTGCTCAGGACTCCGGGACAGGGAATTCACCCCTCCACTTT. Translation: CSAQDSGTGNSPLHF.